The clone carrying this TCR beta chain was seen a handful of times. Its antigen is unidentified. These data originate in a study of T cells after yellow fever vaccination. Broader study findings: Detected again after the booster were most primary-vaccination clones, at approximately 96% CD4 and roughly 88% CD8. Clonotypes appearing in both CD4 and CD8 compartments existed, and their share was small. Abundant bulk-population clonotypes could contaminate the FACS-sorted repertoires.

V was shortened by 0 bases and J by 11 bases, with 8 bases between the two germline ends. This CDR3 spans 12 amino acids. Germline loops: CDR1 KGHSH, CDR2 LQKENI. It was through 5'RACE template switching that TCR cDNA was made, with a universal primer site and UMIs added. Each CDR3 protein gets one entry after TCRdb re-called the 5' RACE reads with MiXCR. This sample carries 310,000 or so distinct CDR3 sequences, around 7.3% of them seen once, and the ten largest clones take roughly a sixth. This material consisted of PBMCs, taken roughly 45 days after the first yellow fever vaccination. The chain has TRBV18 and TRBJ2-1; no clear D gene. This sequence originates from a man between 18 and 35 years old who received the YFV17D yellow fever vaccine. The CDR3 nucleotides read TGTGCCAGCTCACCACCGACCGGCCAGCAGTTCTTC. Amino acid sequence: CASSPPTGQQFF.